The source of this T cell receptor beta chain is a study of control samples from healthy donors and cancer patients. Libraries were prepared by immunoSEQ multiplex PCR; TCRdb keeps only in-frame clonotypes and omits some of them. This repertoire shows 150,000 to 200,000 clones, just over 90% found once; its top ten account for around 1.4%. The CDR3 spans 14 residues. Germline-derived CDR1 and CDR2 are LNHDA and SQIVND (reference sequence). V lost 1 base, J lost 7 bases, and 3 bases stayed unmatched. V gene TRBV19 combines with J gene TRBJ1-5; 8 bases agree with TRBD1. The sequenced material came from blood. The receptor was isolated from a man under 40 in good health. The CDR3 sequence: CASSIGTGRQPQHF. In DNA, the CDR3 is TGTGCCAGTAGTATAGGGACAGGGAGACAGCCCCAGCATTTT. Variable domain in full (rest from reference TRBV19 and TRBJ1-5): DGGITQSPKYLFRKEGQNVTLSCEQNLNHDAMYWYRQDPGQGLRLIYYSQIVNDFQKGDIAEGYSVSREKKESFPLTVTSAQKNPTAFYLCASSIGTGRQPQHFGDGTRLSIL.